This TCR beta chain was sequenced in a study of T cells after yellow fever vaccination. This CDR3 is built from 14 residues. The germline gives CDR1 SGHDT, CDR2 YYEEEE. The germline V and J ends were trimmed by 0 bases and 5 bases, with 11 bases remaining between them. In making TCR cDNA, 5'RACE template switching added a universal primer site and UMIs to it. MiXCR, applied by TCRdb to the 5' RACE reads, yields one record per CDR3 protein. The sample includes 300,000 to 350,000 distinct CDR3 sequences, around 3.9% of them seen just once. This receptor was obtained from a man aged 18 to 29 who received the YFV17D yellow fever vaccine. This chain uses TRBV5-6 with TRBJ2-5; D is unresolved. Sequences were derived from PBMCs, sampled 5 days after the yellow fever booster vaccination. This CDR3 is CASSLDVGWETQYF. Here the CDR3 DNA reads TGTGCCAGCAGCTTGGATGTTGGGTGGGAGACCCAGTACTTC.